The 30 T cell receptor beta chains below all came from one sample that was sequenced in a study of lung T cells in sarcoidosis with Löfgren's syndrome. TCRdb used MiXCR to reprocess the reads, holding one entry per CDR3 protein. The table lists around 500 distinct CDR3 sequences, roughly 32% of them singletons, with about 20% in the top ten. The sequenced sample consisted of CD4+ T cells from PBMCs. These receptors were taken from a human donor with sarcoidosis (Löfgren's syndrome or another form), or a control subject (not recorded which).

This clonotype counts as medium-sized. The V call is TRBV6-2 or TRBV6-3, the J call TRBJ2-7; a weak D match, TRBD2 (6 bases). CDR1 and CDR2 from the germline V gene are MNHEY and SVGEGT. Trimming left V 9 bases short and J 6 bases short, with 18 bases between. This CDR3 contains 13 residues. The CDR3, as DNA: TGTGCCAGTGGACTAAGGGCAGCGGGCGAGCAGTACGTC. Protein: CASGLRAAGEQYV.

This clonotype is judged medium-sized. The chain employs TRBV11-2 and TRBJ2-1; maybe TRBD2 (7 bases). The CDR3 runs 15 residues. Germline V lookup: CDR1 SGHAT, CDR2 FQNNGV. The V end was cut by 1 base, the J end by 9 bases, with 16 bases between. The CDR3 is CASSLGGGGASEQFF. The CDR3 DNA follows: TGTGCCAGCAGCTTAGGGGGGGGCGGAGCTAGTGAGCAGTTCTTC.

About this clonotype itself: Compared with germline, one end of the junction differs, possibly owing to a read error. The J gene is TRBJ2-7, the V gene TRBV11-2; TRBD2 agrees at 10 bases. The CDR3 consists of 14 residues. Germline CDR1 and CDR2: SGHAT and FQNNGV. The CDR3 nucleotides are TGTGCCAGCGGCTTGGGACTAGCGATTCACGAGCAGTACTTC. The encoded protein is CASGLGLAIHEQYF. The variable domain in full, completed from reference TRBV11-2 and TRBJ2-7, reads EAGVAQSPRYKIIEKRQSVAFWCNPISGHATLYWYQQILGQGPKLLIQFQNNGVVDDSQLPKDRFSAERLKGVDSTLKIQPAKLEDSAVYLCASGLGLAIHEQYFGPGTRLTVT.

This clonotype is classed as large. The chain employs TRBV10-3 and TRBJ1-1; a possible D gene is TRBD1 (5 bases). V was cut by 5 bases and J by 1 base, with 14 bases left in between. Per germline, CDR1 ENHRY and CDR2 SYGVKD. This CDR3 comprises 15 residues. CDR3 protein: CAISTFGGGNTEAFF. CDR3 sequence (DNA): TGTGCCATCAGTACCTTTGGTGGGGGGAACACTGAAGCTTTCTTT.

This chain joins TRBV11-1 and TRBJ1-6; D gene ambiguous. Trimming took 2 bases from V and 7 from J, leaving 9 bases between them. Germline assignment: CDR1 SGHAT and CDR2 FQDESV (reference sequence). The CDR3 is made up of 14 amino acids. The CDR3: CASSLLSENSPLHF. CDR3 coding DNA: TGTGCCAGCAGCTTACTGTCGGAGAATTCACCCCTCCACTTT.

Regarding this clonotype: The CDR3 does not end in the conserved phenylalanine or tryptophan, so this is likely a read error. Written as DNA, the CDR3 is TGCAGTTCTACCCGGGGGCCCCTGAGGGCTGAAGCTTTCCTT. It yields the protein CSSTRGPLRAEAFL. V is TRBV20-1 and J is TRBJ1-1, with D possibly TRBD1 on 6 matching bases. The CDR3 consists of 14 residues. Trimming took off 8 bases at V and 6 bases at J, with 22 bases between the two ends. The germline CDR1 and CDR2 sequences are DFQATT and SNEGSKA (reference sequence).

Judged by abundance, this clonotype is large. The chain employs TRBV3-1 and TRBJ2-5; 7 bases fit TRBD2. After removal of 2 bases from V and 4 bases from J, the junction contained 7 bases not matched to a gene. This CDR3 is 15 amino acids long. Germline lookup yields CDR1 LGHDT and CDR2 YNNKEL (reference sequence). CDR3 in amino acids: CASSQTKREAETQYF. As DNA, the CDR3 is TGTGCCAGCAGCCAAACAAAGCGGGAAGCAGAGACCCAGTACTTC.

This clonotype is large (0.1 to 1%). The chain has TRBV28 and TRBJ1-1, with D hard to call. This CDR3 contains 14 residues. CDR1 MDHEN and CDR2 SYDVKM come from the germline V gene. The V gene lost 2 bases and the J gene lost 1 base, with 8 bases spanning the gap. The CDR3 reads CASSLINPNTEAFF. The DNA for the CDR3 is TGTGCCAGCAGTTTAATCAACCCGAACACTGAAGCTTTCTTT.

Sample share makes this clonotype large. In DNA form, the CDR3 reads TGTGCCAGCAGTCTCCAAGGGAGGACAGATCAGCCCCAGCATTTT. Translation: CASSLQGRTDQPQHF. J is TRBJ1-5 and V is TRBV27; D may be TRBD1 (6 bases). The V and J ends lost 5 bases and 5 bases respectively, with 16 bases between them. Germline-derived CDR1 and CDR2 are MNHEY and SMNVEV (reference sequence). The CDR3 covers 15 residues.

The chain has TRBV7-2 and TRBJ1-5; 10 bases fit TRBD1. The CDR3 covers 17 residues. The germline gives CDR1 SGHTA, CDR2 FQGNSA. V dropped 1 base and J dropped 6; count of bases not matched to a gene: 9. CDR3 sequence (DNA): TGTGCCAGCAGCTTAGGGACAGGGGGAATTCCAGGTCAGCCCCAGCATTTT. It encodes CASSLGTGGIPGQPQHF. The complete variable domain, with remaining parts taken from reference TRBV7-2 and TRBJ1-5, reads GAGVSQSPSNKVTEKGKDVELRCDPISGHTALYWYRQSLGQGLEFLIYFQGNSAPDKSGLPSDRFSAERTGGSVSTLTIQRTQQEDSAVYLCASSLGTGGIPGQPQHFGDGTRLSIL.

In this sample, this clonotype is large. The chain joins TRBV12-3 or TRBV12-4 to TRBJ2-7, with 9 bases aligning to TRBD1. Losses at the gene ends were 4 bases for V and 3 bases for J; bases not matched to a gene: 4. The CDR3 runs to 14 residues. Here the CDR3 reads CASSSGQGNYEQYF. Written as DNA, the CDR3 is TGTGCCAGCAGTTCGGGACAGGGCAACTACGAGCAGTACTTC.

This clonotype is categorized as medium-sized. The CDR3 loop is CASTNRSLYSNQPQHF. The CDR3 DNA is TGTGCCAGCACTAACAGATCCTTATATAGCAATCAGCCCCAGCATTTT. V is TRBV12-3 or TRBV12-4 and J is TRBJ1-5; D not resolved. The CDR3 runs 16 residues. Trimming took 7 bases from V and 0 from J, leaving 16 bases between them.

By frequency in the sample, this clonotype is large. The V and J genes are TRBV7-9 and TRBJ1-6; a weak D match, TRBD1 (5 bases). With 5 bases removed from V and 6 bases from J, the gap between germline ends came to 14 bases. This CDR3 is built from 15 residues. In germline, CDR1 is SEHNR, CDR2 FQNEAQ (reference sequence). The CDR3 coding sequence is TGTGCCAGCAGCCTTAGAGGACAACCTAATTCACCCCTCCACTTT. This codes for CASSLRGQPNSPLHF.

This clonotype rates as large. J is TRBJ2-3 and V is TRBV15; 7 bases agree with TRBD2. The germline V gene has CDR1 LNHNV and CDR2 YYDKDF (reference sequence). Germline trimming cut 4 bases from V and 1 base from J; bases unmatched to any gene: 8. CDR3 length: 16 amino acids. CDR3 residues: CATSKGWDYRTDTQYF. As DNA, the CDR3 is TGTGCCACCAGCAAGGGCTGGGACTACCGCACAGATACGCAGTATTTT.

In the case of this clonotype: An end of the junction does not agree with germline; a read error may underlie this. CDR3 loop: CAWSTNSNEKLLF. CDR3 DNA sequence: TGTGCCTGGAGTACCAATAGTAATGAAAAGCTGCTTTTT. The chain uses TRBV30 and TRBJ1-4; the D is unclear. Per the germline V gene, CDR1 is GTSNPN and CDR2 is SVGIG (reference sequence). The CDR3 loop spans 13 amino acids.

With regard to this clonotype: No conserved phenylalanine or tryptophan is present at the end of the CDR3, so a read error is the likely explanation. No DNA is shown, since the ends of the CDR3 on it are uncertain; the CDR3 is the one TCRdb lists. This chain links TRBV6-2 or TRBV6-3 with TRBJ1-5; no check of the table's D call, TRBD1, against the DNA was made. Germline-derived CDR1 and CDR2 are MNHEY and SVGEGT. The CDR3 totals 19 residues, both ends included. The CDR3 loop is CASSATRDRRANSNQPHHL.

The CDR3 is CSAAADTQYF. DNA of the CDR3: TGCAGTGCTGCAGCAGATACGCAGTATTTT. The genes are TRBV20-1 and TRBJ2-3, with unresolved D. V was shortened by 5 bases and J by 4 bases, with 4 bases between the two germline ends. The CDR3 is 10 amino acids. The germline CDR1 and CDR2 sequences are DFQATT and SNEGSKA (reference sequence).

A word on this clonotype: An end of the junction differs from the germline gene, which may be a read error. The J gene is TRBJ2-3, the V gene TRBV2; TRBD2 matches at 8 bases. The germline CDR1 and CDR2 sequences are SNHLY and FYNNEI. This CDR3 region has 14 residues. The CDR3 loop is CASSGPAGVDAQYF. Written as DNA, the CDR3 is TGTGCCAGCAGTGGACCAGCGGGAGTAGATGCGCAGTATTTC.

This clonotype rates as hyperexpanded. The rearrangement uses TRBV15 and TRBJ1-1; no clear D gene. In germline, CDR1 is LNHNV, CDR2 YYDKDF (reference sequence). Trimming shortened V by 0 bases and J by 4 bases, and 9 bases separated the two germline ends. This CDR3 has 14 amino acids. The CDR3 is CATSREYVGTEAFF. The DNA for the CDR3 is TGTGCCACCAGCAGAGAATATGTAGGCACTGAAGCTTTCTTT.

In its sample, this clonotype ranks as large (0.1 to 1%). This chain's CDR3 is CASNQSPNEAFF. In nucleotides, the CDR3 is TGTGCCAGCAACCAATCTCCGAATGAAGCTTTCTTT. The V call is TRBV12-3 or TRBV12-4, the J call TRBJ1-1; D gene ambiguous. This CDR3 comprises 12 residues. Trimming took off 7 bases at V and 7 bases at J, with 13 bases between the two ends.

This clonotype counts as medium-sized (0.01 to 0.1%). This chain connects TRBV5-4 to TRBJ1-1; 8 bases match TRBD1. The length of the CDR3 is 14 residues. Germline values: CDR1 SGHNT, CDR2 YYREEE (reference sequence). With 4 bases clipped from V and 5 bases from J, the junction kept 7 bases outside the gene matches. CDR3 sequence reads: CASSLQGAPTEAFF. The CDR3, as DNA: TGTGCCAGCAGCCTTCAGGGGGCGCCTACTGAAGCTTTCTTT. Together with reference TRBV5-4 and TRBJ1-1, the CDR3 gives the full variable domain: ETGVTQSPTHLIKTRGQQVTLRCSSQSGHNTVSWYQQALGQGPQFIFQYYREEENGRGNFPPRFSGLQFPNYSSELNVNALELDDSALYLCASSLQGAPTEAFFGQGTRLTVV.

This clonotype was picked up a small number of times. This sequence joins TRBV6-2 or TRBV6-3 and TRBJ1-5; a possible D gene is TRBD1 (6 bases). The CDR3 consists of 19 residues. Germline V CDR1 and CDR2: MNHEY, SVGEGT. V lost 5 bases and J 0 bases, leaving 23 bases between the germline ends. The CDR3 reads CASSTPRDRRASSNQPQHF. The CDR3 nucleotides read TGTGCCAGCAGTACCCCCCGCGACAGGAGGGCTAGTAGCAATCAGCCCCAGCATTTT.

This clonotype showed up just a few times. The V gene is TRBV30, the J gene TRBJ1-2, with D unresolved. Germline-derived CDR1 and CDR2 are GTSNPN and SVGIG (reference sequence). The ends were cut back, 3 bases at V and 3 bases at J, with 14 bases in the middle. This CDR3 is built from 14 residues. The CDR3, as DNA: TGTGCCTGGAGGAACCCGGGAAAGGACTATGGCTACACCTTC. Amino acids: CAWRNPGKDYGYTF.

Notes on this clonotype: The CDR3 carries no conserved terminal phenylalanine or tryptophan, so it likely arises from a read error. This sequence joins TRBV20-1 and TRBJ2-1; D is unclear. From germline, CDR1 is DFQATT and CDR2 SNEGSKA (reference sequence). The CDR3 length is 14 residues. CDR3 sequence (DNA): TGCGGTGCAAGGACGCCGAGCCCCTACAATGAGCAGTTCTCC. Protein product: CGARTPSPYNEQFS.

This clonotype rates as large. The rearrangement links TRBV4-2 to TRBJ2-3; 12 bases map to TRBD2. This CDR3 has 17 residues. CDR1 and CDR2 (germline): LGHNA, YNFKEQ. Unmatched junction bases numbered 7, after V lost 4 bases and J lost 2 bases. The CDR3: CASSLGLAGPYTDTQYF. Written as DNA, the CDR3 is TGTGCCAGCAGCCTCGGACTAGCGGGGCCCTACACAGATACGCAGTATTTT.

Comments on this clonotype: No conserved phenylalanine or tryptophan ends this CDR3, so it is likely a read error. CDR3 coding DNA: TGTGCCGGCAGCTTAGCCGTAGTACTAGCATCCAATGAGCAGTTCCTC. It codes for CAGSLAVVLASNEQFL. The chain has TRBV7-2 and TRBJ2-1, with TRBD2 as a possible D gene (6 bases). Looked up from germline, CDR1 is SGHTA and CDR2 is FQGNSA. This CDR3 has 16 amino acids.

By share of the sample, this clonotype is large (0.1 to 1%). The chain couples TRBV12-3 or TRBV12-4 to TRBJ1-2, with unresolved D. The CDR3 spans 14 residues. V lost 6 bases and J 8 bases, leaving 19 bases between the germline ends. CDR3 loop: CASSSGPERRGYTF. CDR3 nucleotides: TGTGCCAGCAGCTCCGGACCCGAGAGACGCGGCTACACCTTC.

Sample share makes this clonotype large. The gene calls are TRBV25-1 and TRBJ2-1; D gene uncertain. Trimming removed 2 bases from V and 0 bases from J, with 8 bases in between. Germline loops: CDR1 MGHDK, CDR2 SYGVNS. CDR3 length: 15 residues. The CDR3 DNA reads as TGTGCCAGCAGTGAACTCACGAGCTCCTACAATGAGCAGTTCTTC. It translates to CASSELTSSYNEQFF.

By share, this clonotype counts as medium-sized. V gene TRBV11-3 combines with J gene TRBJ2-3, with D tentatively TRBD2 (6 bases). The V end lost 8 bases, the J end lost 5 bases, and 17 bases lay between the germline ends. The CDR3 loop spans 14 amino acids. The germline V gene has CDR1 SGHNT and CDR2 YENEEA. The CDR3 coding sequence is TGTGCCAGCGGCACCGGGAGAGAAGGAGATACGCAGTATTTT. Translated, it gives CASGTGREGDTQYF.

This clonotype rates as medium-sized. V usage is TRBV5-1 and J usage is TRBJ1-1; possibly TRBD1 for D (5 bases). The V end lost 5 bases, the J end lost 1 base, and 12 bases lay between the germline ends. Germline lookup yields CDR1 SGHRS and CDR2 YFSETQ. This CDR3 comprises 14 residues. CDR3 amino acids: CASRDVRENTEAFF. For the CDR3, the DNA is TGCGCCAGCAGAGACGTCAGGGAGAACACTGAAGCTTTCTTT.